This TCR beta chain was obtained from a study of OX40 agonist ivuxolimab in advanced cancers. Study details: Partial responses, seen in three patients, involved one hepatocellular carcinoma and two cutaneous melanomas.

Study observations and caveats: The antigen specificity of the peripheral T cells (those that were expanded) was not determined. Average numbers of expanded clones were greater in CD8+ T cells than in CD4+. CD4+ and CD8+ blood T cells expanded clonally by week 6 at 0.1 to 3.0 mg/kg.

Sequencing was performed with immunoSEQ multiplex PCR; in TCRdb, only in-frame clones are kept and a portion is missing. The table records tens of thousands of clones, around 86% of them present only once. For this clone: Antigen: not known.

V trimming: 6 bases; J trimming: 5 bases; junction bases outside the gene matches: 7. The CDR3 consists of 14 residues. Germline CDR1 MNHEY, CDR2 SVGAGI. The chain couples TRBV6-5 to TRBJ2-7; 10 bases line up with TRBD2. The specimen comprised CD4+ or CD8+ T cells sorted from blood, sampled in a trial of the OX40 agonist ivuxolimab. This TCR was recovered from an adult with an advanced solid tumor such as melanoma, head and neck, liver or kidney cancer. The CDR3 sequence: CASRFSGRRDEQYF. CDR3 DNA: TGTGCCAGCAGGTTTAGCGGGAGGCGGGACGAGCAGTACTTC.